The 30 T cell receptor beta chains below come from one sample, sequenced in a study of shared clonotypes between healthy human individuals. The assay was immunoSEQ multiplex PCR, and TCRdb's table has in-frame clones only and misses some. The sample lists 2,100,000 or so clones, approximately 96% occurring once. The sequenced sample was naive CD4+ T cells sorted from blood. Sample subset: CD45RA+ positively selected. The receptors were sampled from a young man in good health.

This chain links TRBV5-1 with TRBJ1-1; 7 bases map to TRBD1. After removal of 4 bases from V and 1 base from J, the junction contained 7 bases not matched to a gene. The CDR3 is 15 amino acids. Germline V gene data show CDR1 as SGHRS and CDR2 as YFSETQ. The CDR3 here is CASSRRTGGNTEAFF. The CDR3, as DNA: TGCGCCAGCAGCCGACGGACAGGAGGGAACACTGAAGCTTTCTTT.

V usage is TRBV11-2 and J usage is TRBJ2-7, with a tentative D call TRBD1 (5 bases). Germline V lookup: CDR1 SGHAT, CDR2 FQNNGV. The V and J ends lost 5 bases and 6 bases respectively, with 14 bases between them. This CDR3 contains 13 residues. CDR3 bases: TGTGCCAGCAGCCCAACATTCCAGGGCGAGCAGTACTTC. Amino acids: CASSPTFQGEQYF. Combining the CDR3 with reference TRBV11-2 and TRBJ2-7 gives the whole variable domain EAGVAQSPRYKIIEKRQSVAFWCNPISGHATLYWYQQILGQGPKLLIQFQNNGVVDDSQLPKDRFSAERLKGVDSTLKIQPAKLEDSAVYLCASSPTFQGEQYFGPGTRLTVT.

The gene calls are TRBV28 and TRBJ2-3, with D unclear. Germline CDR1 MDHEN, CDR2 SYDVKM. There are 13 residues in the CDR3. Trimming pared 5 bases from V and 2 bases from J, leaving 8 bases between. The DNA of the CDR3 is TGTGCCAGCAGTCTCCGACCCACAGATACGCAGTATTTT. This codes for CASSLRPTDTQYF.

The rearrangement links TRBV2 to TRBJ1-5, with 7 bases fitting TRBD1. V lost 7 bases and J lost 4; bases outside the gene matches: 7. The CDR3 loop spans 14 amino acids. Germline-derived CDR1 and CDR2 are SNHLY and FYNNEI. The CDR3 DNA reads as TGTGCCAGCAACCGGGACAGACAAAATCAGCCCCAGCATTTT. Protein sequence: CASNRDRQNQPQHF.

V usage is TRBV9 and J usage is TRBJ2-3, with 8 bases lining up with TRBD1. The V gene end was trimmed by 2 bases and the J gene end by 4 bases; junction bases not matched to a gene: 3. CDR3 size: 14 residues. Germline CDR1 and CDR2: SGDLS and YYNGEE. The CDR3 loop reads CASSVQGAPDTQYF. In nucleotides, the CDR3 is TGTGCCAGCAGCGTGCAGGGGGCCCCAGATACGCAGTATTTT.

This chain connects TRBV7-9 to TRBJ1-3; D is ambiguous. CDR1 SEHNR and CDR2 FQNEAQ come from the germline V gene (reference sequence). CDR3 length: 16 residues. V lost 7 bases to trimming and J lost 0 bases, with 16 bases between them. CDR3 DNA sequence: TGTGCCAGCACTGGTCGGGAGCAAGACTCTGGAAACACCATATATTTT. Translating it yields CASTGREQDSGNTIYF.

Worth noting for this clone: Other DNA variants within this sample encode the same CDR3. CDR3 sequence (DNA): TGTGCCAGCAGTGTCGAGACGGGATCCTACGAGCAGTACTTC. It is translated as CASSVETGSYEQYF. The gene calls are TRBV6-1 and TRBJ2-7; D possibly corresponds to TRBD2 (5 bases). This CDR3 comprises 14 residues. The V and J ends lost 4 bases and 1 base respectively, with 11 bases between them. CDR1 is MNHNS, CDR2 SASEGT, per germline.

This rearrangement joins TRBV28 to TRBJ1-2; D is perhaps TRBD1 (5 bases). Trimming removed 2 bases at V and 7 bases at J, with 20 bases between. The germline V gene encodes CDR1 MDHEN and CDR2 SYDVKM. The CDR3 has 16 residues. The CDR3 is CASSLTPGAGRGGYTF. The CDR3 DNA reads TGTGCCAGCAGTTTAACCCCCGGGGCAGGAAGAGGTGGCTACACCTTC.

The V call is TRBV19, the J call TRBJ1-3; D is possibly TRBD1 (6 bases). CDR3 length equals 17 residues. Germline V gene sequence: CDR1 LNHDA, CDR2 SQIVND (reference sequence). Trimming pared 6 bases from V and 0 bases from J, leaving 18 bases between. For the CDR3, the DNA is TGTGCCAGTAGCTCCTGGTCTACGGGGGCCTCTGGAAACACCATATATTTT. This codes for CASSSWSTGASGNTIYF.

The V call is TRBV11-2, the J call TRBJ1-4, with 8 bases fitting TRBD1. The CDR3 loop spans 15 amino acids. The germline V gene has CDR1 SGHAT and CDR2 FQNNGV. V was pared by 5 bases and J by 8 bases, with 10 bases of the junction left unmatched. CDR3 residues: CASSVGQGGLEKLFF. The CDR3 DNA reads TGTGCCAGCAGCGTAGGACAGGGAGGTTTGGAAAAACTGTTTTTT.

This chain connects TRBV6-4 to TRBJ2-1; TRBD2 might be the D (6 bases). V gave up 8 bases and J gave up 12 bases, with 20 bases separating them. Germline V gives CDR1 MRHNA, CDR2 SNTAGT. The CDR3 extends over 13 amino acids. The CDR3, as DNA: TGTGCCAGCGGGACTCGCCCCGAGGGTGTGCAGTTCTTC. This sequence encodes CASGTRPEGVQFF.

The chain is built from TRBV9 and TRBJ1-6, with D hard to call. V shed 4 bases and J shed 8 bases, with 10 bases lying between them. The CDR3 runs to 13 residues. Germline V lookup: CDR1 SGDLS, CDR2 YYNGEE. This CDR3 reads CASSMAWDSPLHF. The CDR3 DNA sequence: TGTGCCAGCAGCATGGCTTGGGATTCACCCCTCCACTTT.

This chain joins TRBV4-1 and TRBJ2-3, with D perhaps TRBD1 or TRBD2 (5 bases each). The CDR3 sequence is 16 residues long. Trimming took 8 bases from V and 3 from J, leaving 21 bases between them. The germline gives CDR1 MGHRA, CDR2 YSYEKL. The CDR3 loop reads CASSLAGTAVTDTQYF. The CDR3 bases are TGCGCCAGCTCTTTGGCCGGGACCGCGGTAACAGATACGCAGTATTTT.

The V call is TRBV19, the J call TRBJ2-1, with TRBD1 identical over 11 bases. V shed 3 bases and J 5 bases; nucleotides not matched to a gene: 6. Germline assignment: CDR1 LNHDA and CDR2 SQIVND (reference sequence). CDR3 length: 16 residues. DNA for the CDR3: TGTGCCAGTAGTATCCGTAGGACAGGGGGCCACAATGAGCAGTTCTTC. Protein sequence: CASSIRRTGGHNEQFF.

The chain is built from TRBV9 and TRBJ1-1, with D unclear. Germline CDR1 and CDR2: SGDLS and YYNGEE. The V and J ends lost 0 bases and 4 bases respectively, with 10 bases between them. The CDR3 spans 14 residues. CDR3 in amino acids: CASSVGGIGTEAFF. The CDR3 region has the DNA TGTGCCAGCAGCGTAGGAGGGATCGGCACTGAAGCTTTCTTT.

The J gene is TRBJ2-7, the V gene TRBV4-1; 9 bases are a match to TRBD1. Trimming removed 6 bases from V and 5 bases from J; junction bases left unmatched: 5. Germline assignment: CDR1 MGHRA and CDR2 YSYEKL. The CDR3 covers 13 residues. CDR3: CASRRTGDHEQYF. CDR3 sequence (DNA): TGCGCCAGCAGGAGGACAGGGGACCACGAGCAGTACTTC.

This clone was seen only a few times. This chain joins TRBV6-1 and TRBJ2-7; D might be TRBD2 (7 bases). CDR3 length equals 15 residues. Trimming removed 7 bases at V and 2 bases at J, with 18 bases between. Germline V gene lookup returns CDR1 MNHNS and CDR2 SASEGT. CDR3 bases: TGTGCCAGCACCGAGGGGGGGGCGTACCCCTACGAGCAGTACTTC. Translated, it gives CASTEGGAYPYEQYF.

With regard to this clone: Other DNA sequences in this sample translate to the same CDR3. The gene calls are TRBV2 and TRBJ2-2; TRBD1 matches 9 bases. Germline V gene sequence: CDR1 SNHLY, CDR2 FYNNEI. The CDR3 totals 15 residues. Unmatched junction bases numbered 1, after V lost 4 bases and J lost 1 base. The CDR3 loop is CASSGQGGNTGELFF. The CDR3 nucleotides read TGTGCCAGCAGTGGACAGGGGGGGAACACCGGGGAGCTGTTTTTT. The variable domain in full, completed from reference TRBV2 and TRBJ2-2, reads EPEVTQTPSHQVTQMGQEVILRCVPISNHLYFYWYRQILGQKVEFLVSFYNNEISEKSEIFDDQFSVERPDGSNFTLKIRSTKLEDSAMYFCASSGQGGNTGELFFGEGSRLTVL.

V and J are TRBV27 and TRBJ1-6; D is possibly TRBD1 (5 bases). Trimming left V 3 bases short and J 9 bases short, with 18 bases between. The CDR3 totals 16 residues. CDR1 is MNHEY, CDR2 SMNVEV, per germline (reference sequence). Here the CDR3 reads CASSFVLRGRGSPLHF. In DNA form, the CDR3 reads TGTGCCAGCAGTTTCGTCTTGCGGGGCCGTGGTTCACCCCTCCACTTT.

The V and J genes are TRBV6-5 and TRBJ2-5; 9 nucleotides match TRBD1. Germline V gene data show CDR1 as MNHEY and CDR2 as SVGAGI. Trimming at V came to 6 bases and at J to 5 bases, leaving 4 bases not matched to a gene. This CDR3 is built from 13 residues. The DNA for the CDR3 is TGTGCCAGCAGGGTACAGGGGGCGGAGACCCAGTACTTC. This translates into CASRVQGAETQYF.

The chain's CDR3 is CASSPVGQASSQPQHF. CDR3 sequence (DNA): TGTGCCAGCTCACCGGTGGGACAGGCCTCTTCCCAGCCCCAGCATTTT. This sequence joins TRBV18 and TRBJ1-5, with 8 nucleotides matching TRBD1. Germline V gene data show CDR1 as KGHSH and CDR2 as LQKENI. The CDR3 has 16 residues. Trimming took 3 bases from V and 7 from J; bases not matched to a gene: 11.

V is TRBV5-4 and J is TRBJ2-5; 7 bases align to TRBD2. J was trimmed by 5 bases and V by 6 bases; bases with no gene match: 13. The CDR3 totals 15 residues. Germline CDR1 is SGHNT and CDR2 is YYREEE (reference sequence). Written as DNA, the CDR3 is TGTGCCAGCAAGAGCCGGGGGGACGCTGGGGAGACCCAGTACTTC. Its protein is CASKSRGDAGETQYF.

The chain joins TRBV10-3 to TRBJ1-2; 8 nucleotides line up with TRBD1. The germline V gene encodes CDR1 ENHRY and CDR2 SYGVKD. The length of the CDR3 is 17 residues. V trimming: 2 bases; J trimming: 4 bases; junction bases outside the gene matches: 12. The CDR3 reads CAISEPRQGKGGYGYTF. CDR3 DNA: TGTGCCATCAGTGAGCCTAGACAGGGGAAGGGAGGCTATGGCTACACCTTC.

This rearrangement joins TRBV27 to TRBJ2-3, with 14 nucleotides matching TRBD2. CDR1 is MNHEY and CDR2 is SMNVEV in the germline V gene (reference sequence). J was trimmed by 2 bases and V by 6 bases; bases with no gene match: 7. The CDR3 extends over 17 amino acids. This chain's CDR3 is CASRSRTSGGTTDTQYF. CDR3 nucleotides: TGTGCCAGCAGATCACGGACTAGCGGGGGGACCACAGATACGCAGTATTTT.

The CDR3 here is CATQKAIGDTIYF. The CDR3 region has the DNA TGTGCCACTCAGAAGGCAATCGGGGACACCATATATTTT. The chain carries TRBV9 and TRBJ1-3, with no clear D. V was pared by 9 bases and J by 8 bases, with 18 bases between. CDR1 is SGDLS, CDR2 YYNGEE, per germline. The CDR3 totals 13 residues.

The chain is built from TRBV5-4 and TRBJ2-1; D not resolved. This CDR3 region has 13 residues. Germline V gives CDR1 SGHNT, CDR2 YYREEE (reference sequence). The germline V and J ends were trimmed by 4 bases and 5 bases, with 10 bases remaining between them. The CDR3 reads CASSLTVDNEQFF. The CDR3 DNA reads TGTGCCAGCAGCCTCACGGTGGACAATGAGCAGTTCTTC.

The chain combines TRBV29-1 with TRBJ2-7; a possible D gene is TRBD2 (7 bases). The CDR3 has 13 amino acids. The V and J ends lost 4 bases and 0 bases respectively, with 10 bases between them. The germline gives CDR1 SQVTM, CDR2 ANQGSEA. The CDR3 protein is CSVAGGLSYEQYF. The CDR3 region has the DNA TGCAGCGTTGCGGGGGGCCTCTCCTACGAGCAGTACTTC.

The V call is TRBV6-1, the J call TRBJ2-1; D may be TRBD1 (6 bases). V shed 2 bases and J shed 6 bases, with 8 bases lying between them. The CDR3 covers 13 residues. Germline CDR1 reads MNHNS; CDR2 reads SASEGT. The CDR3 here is CASSERTANEQFF. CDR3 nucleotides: TGTGCCAGCAGTGAAAGGACAGCCAATGAGCAGTTCTTC.

The CDR3 DNA follows: TGTGCCAGCAGCTCCGGACAGCGTAACTATGGCTACACCTTC. It is translated as CASSSGQRNYGYTF. This sequence joins TRBV6-6 and TRBJ1-2, with D possibly TRBD1 on 6 matching bases. Germline CDR1 and CDR2: MNHNY and SVGAGI (reference sequence). V lost 6 bases and J 1 base, leaving 12 bases between the germline ends. CDR3 length equals 14 residues.

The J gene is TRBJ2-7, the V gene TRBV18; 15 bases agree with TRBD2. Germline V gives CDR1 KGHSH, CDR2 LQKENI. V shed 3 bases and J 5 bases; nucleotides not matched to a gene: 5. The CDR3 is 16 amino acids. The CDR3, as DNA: TGTGCCAGCTCACCGGGACTAGCGGGAGGTTTAGACGAGCAGTACTTC. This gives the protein CASSPGLAGGLDEQYF.